Listed below are T cell receptor beta chains from one sample, sequenced in a study of cytomegalovirus exposure and HLA in healthy donors. Profiled with immunoSEQ multiplex PCR; TCRdb holds only in-frame clones, not every one. This sample has about 160,000 clones; around 68% occur once, and the top ten carry less than 3%. The sequenced material came from PBMCs. The receptors derive from a woman aged 40 to 50 in good health and CMV-seropositive. Both conserved end residues are part of each CDR3. D genes are given only for firm matches. Clone size appears in some rows only: once, few, many, or a class for an expanded clone.

V gene	J gene	D gene	clone size	CDR3 DNA	CDR3 protein
TRBV23-1	TRBJ2-7	TRBD1	NA	TGCGCCAGCAGCCCGGGACAGGGCTCCTACGAGCAGTACTTC	CASSPGQGSYEQYF
TRBV28	TRBJ1-2	TRBD1	few	TGTGCCAGCAGTTTAGCAGGACAGGTTCATGGCTACCCCTTC	CASSLAGQVHGYPF
TRBV4-1	TRBJ2-1	TRBD1	few	TGCGCCAGCAGCCAGGGCCGCCGGGACAGGGGCTACAATGAGCAGTTCTTC	CASSQGRRDRGYNEQFF
TRBV5-1	TRBJ2-5	TRBD2	NA	TGCGCCAGCAGCCTTTCAAGCGGGAGAGGAGAGACCCAGTACTTC	CASSLSSGRGETQYF
TRBV28	TRBJ1-5	NA	NA	TGTGCCAGCAGTCGGCGGGAGCTAGGCCGTCAGCCCCAGCATTTT	CASSRRELGRQPQHF
TRBV4-3	TRBJ1-4	TRBD1	few	TGCGCCAGCAGCCGTGGACAGGTTGGGAACAATGAAAAACTGTTTTTT	CASSRGQVGNNEKLFF
TRBV7-2	TRBJ1-5	TRBD1	NA	TGTGCCAGCAGCTTAGCAGGGGGCGGCAATCAGCCCCAGCATTTT	CASSLAGGGNQPQHF
TRBV5-6	TRBJ2-7	NA	NA	TGTGCCAGCAGCTCGCGGATAAAACAGGGCGAAGCCTACGAGCAGTACTTC	CASSSRIKQGEAYEQYF
TRBV7-2	TRBJ1-4	TRBD1	NA	TGTGCCAGCAGCCCGACCCCCCGGACAGGGGATGAAAAACTGTTTTTT	CASSPTPRTGDEKLFF
TRBV7-9	TRBJ1-1	NA	NA	TGTTCCAGCAGCTTAGATCTCGGGTTGGCTTTCTTT	CSSSLDLGLAFF
TRBV10-2	TRBJ2-1	NA	NA	TGCGCCAGCAGGGCCTCCAATGAGCAGTTCTTC	CASRASNEQFF
TRBV27	TRBJ2-1	NA	NA	TGTGCCAGCAGCCGGGTCGCGGGCTACAATGAGCAGTTCTTC	CASSRVAGYNEQFF
TRBV4-2	TRBJ1-2	TRBD1	NA	TGTGCCAGCAGCCGAGGACAGGTAAACTATGGCTACACCTTC	CASSRGQVNYGYTF
TRBV28	TRBJ2-7	TRBD1	NA	TGTGCCAGCAGCTCCTGGACAGGGTACCACGAGCAGTACTTC	CASSSWTGYHEQYF
TRBV5-5	TRBJ2-3	TRBD2	few	TGTGCCAGCAGTCTTTCGGGGGGGCAAGATACGCAGTATTTT	CASSLSGGQDTQYF
TRBV7-9	TRBJ2-6	NA	NA	TGTGCCAGCAGCTTAGCGCGGGAGGCCAACGTCCTGACTTTC	CASSLAREANVLTF
TRBV4-3	TRBJ2-7	NA	NA	TGCGCCAGCAGCCAAGATCCCCAGGGTTCTCCCGAGCAGTACTTC	CASSQDPQGSPEQYF
TRBV9	TRBJ1-1	NA	NA	TGTGCCAGCAGCGGAATCAGGGAGGTTTTCACTGAAGCTTTCTTT	CASSGIREVFTEAFF
TRBV5-1	TRBJ1-2	NA	NA	TGCGCCAGCAGCTCCGGACAGTTCTATGGCTACACCTTC	CASSSGQFYGYTF
TRBV6-5	TRBJ2-3	NA	NA	TGTGCCAGCAGTTACTCAGCGACGGGGGTCACAGATACGCAGTATTTT	CASSYSATGVTDTQYF
TRBV7-3	TRBJ2-3	NA	few	TGTGCCAGCAGCCCCGGGACATACAAATTAGATACGCAGTATTTT	CASSPGTYKLDTQYF
TRBV6-5	TRBJ1-4	TRBD1	NA	TGTGCCAGCAGCCGGACAGGGGGCGCGGGAGAAAAACTGTTTTTT	CASSRTGGAGEKLFF
TRBV19	TRBJ2-7	TRBD1	NA	TGTGCCAGTAGTGTCGACAGGGCCCGGGGAGAGCAGTACTTC	CASSVDRARGEQYF
TRBV18	TRBJ2-7	TRBD1	few	TGTGCCAGCTCTCCTAAGGGCGAGGACAGGGGCATCTACGAGCAGTACTTC	CASSPKGEDRGIYEQYF
TRBV5-1	TRBJ2-5	TRBD2	NA	TGCGCCAGCAGCTTCGGGACTAGCGGACAAGAGACCCAGTACTTC	CASSFGTSGQETQYF
TRBV7-2	TRBJ1-1	NA	NA	TGTGCCAGCAGCTCAGACGGCGGCTACGGGGCTTTCTTT	CASSSDGGYGAFF
TRBV2	TRBJ1-1	TRBD1	NA	TGTGCCAGCAGTACAGGGGGCGCGGGTCGGGCTTTCTTT	CASSTGGAGRAFF
TRBV19	TRBJ1-5	NA	few	TGTGCCAGTAGTATAACCTCGCCCCAGGGGACTCAGCCCCAGCATTTT	CASSITSPQGTQPQHF
TRBV6-5	TRBJ2-1	NA	NA	TGTGCCAGCAGTTACTCGGTACGGTCGAGCAATGAGCAGTTCTTC	CASSYSVRSSNEQFF
TRBV4-2	TRBJ2-7	NA	NA	TGTGCCAGCAGCCAACATCAAGGGGGCGAGCAGTACTTC	CASSQHQGGEQYF
TRBV4-3	TRBJ2-5	TRBD2	few	TGCGCCAGCAGCCAAGACCTGGGGAGGGGCAGCCAAGAGACCCAGTACTTC	CASSQDLGRGSQETQYF
TRBV7-9	TRBJ2-3	TRBD2	NA	TGTGCCAGCATCCTCGGGAGGTCGGAAGATACGCAGTATTTT	CASILGRSEDTQYF
TRBV5-6	TRBJ1-1	NA	NA	TGTGCCAGCAGCTGGATGGACAGACAATTCCGTGAAGCTTTCTTT	CASSWMDRQFREAFF